The subject of this entry is one T cell receptor (beta chain). This sample was included in a study of control samples from healthy donors and cancer patients. This CDR3 is 14 amino acids long. V lost 4 bases, J lost 4 bases, and 9 bases lay in between. Germline-derived CDR1 and CDR2 are SGHNT and YYREEE (reference sequence). Data came from immunoSEQ multiplex PCR; TCRdb stores just in-frame clones and leaves some out. The data contain about 28,000 clones, about nine tenths of them seen just once; the ten biggest clones take up about an eighth. Sequencing used PBMCs. The chain uses TRBV5-4 and TRBJ1-6; the D gene is possibly TRBD1 (5 bases). The clonotype was recovered from a man aged 50 or older with lung cancer. The CDR3 DNA reads as TGTGCCAGCAGCCTCAGGGAGTATAATTCACCCCTCCACTTT. Its protein product is CASSLREYNSPLHF.